The 26 T cell receptor beta chains below were found in one sample sequenced in a study of blood T cell repertoires in COVID-19. The assay was immunoSEQ multiplex PCR, and TCRdb's table has in-frame clones only and misses some. The repertoire holds about 220,000 clones, 86% seen once, with 3% to 4.5% in the top ten. Sequenced sample: PBMCs or T cells enriched from blood (not recorded which). All receptors derive from a woman in her 40s with acute COVID-19.

This clone was detected only a few times. The chain links TRBV23-1 to TRBJ1-5, with 8 nucleotides matching TRBD1. TRBV23-1 is placed among ORFs of uncertain function. This CDR3 is built from 16 residues. J gave up 3 bases and V 0 bases, and 4 bases lay outside the gene matches. CDR3 DNA sequence: TGCGCCAGCAGTCAATCGGCAGGGGGCCTCAATCAGCCCCAGCATTTT. Protein product: CASSQSAGGLNQPQHF.

The chain links TRBV12-3 or TRBV12-4 to TRBJ1-2; maybe TRBD1 (6 bases). V lost 5 bases to trimming and J lost 6 bases, with 10 bases between them. This CDR3 contains 12 residues. The CDR3 protein is CASSLNRDGYTF. CDR3 DNA: TGTGCCAGCAGTCTTAACAGGGATGGCTACACCTTC.

The chain combines TRBV3-1 (or the pseudogene TRBV3-2) with TRBJ2-1, with 8 bases aligning to TRBD2. This CDR3 region has 16 residues. In germline, CDR1 is LGHDT, CDR2 YNNKEL (reference sequence). V dropped 0 bases and J dropped 9; count of bases not matched to a gene: 10. The CDR3 region has the DNA TGTGCCAGCAGCCAAGATAACCTGAGGACTAGCAGTGAGCAGTTCTTC. Its translation is CASSQDNLRTSSEQFF.

The V gene is TRBV6-6, the J gene TRBJ2-2, with D maybe TRBD2 (5 bases). CDR3 length: 13 amino acids. Germline CDR1 MNHNY, CDR2 SVGAGI (reference sequence). The ends were cut back, 2 bases at V and 7 bases at J, with 8 bases in the middle. The CDR3 nucleotides are TGTGCCAGCAGTTACGGCGGGTTCGGGGAGCTGTTTTTT. Encoded protein: CASSYGGFGELFF.

The rearrangement links TRBV14 to TRBJ1-1; D perhaps matches TRBD1 (5 bases). This CDR3 has 16 residues. Germline CDR1 SGHDN, CDR2 FVKESK. V was clipped by 5 bases and J by 0 bases, with 16 bases between them. The CDR3 protein is CASSFRGGIMNTEAFF. Written as DNA, the CDR3 is TGTGCCAGCAGCTTTCGCGGGGGAATAATGAACACTGAAGCTTTCTTT.

This sequence joins TRBV30 and TRBJ1-6; D may be TRBD1 (5 bases). Trimming took off 3 bases at V and 5 bases at J, with 8 bases between the two ends. From germline, CDR1 is GTSNPN and CDR2 SVGIG (reference sequence). CDR3 length: 13 amino acids. CDR3 loop: CAWRKQDNSPLHF. The CDR3 DNA is TGTGCCTGGAGAAAACAGGATAATTCACCCCTCCACTTT.

The chain has TRBV13 and TRBJ1-1; D unclear. V was cut by 4 bases and J by 4 bases, with 10 bases left in between. Germline V gene data show CDR1 as PRHDT and CDR2 as FYEKMQ (reference sequence). This CDR3 contains 13 residues. The CDR3 DNA reads TGTGCCAGCAGCTCCCCGGGTCGCACTGAAGCTTTCTTT. Amino acid sequence: CASSSPGRTEAFF.

The chain links TRBV15 to TRBJ2-7; D perhaps matches TRBD2 (6 bases). CDR1 LNHNV and CDR2 YYDKDF come from the germline V gene (reference sequence). CDR3 length: 13 residues. V lost 5 bases, J lost 3 bases, and 11 bases lay in between. The CDR3 bases are TGTGCCACCAGCGCCGGGAGCGGCTACGAGCAGTACTTC. It specifies CATSAGSGYEQYF.

In its sample, this clone was seen once. The genes are TRBV19 and TRBJ1-2; the D gene is possibly TRBD1 (6 bases). The CDR3 covers 16 residues. Trimming took off 2 bases at V and 5 bases at J, with 18 bases between the two ends. The germline V gene encodes CDR1 LNHDA and CDR2 SQIVND (reference sequence). CDR3 DNA sequence: TGTGCCAGTAGTATAATAGGTCGGGACAAAGAGTATGGCTACACCTTC. Translated: CASSIIGRDKEYGYTF. The full variable domain, with the rest looked up from reference TRBV19 and TRBJ1-2, is DGGITQSPKYLFRKEGQNVTLSCEQNLNHDAMYWYRQDPGQGLRLIYYSQIVNDFQKGDIAEGYSVSREKKESFPLTVTSAQKNPTAFYLCASSIIGRDKEYGYTFGSGTRLTVV.

The chain is built from TRBV3-1 (or the pseudogene TRBV3-2) and TRBJ2-1; D not resolved. Germline CDR1 reads LGHDT; CDR2 reads YNNKEL (reference sequence). The V end was cut by 3 bases, the J end by 0 bases, with 6 bases between. There are 14 residues in the CDR3. In nucleotides, the CDR3 is TGTGCCAGCAGCCAGAGTAGCTCCTACAATGAGCAGTTCTTC. It encodes CASSQSSSYNEQFF.

DNA for the CDR3: TGTGCCAGCAGTTTATTTCGAGCAAGCTCCTATAATTCACCCCTCCACTTT. This codes for CASSLFRASSYNSPLHF. The chain carries TRBV27 and TRBJ1-6, with D unclear. The germline V gene encodes CDR1 MNHEY and CDR2 SMNVEV (reference sequence). CDR3 length: 17 residues. Trimming took 1 base from V and 0 from J, leaving 10 bases between them.

The rearrangement joins TRBV7-2 to TRBJ2-7, with a tentative D call TRBD2 (7 bases). The CDR3 sequence is 15 residues long. Deletions cut 1 base from V and 3 bases from J, with 13 bases between. The germline gives CDR1 SGHTA, CDR2 FQGNSA. CDR3: CASSLVGGQNYEQYF. The CDR3 bases are TGTGCCAGCAGCTTAGTGGGGGGGCAGAACTACGAGCAGTACTTC.

This sequence joins TRBV18 and TRBJ1-1, with TRBD1 identical over 7 bases. V lost 4 bases and J lost 1; bases outside the gene matches: 6. The CDR3 is 15 residues long. Germline V gene lookup returns CDR1 KGHSH and CDR2 LQKENI. Here the CDR3 DNA reads TGTGCCAGCTCACACGGGACAGCGGGGAACACTGAAGCTTTCTTT. This sequence encodes CASSHGTAGNTEAFF.

The table lists this clone with many counts. The chain combines TRBV7-3 with TRBJ2-2; 7 positions match TRBD2. J lost 6 bases, V lost 5 bases, and 9 bases had no gene match. This CDR3 is built from 15 residues. Germline CDR1 SGHTA, CDR2 FQGTGA. The CDR3 bases are TGTGCCAGCAGCACTGAAGGGAGGGCCGCCGGGGAGCTGTTTTTT. This codes for CASSTEGRAAGELFF. Full variable domain (remainder filled in from reference TRBV7-3 and TRBJ2-2): GAGVSQTPSNKVTEKGKYVELRCDPISGHTALYWYRQSLGQGPEFLIYFQGTGAADDSGLPNDRFFAVRPEGSVSTLKIQRTERGDSAVYLCASSTEGRAAGELFFGEGSRLTVL.

The chain links TRBV19 to TRBJ2-3; the match to TRBD1 covers 10 bases. Losses at the gene ends were 2 bases for V and 6 bases for J; bases not matched to a gene: 8. Germline CDR1 is LNHDA and CDR2 is SQIVND (reference sequence). There are 16 residues in the CDR3. The CDR3 nucleotides read TGTGCCAGTAGTATAAGCGGGACAGGGGCCATCGATACGCAGTATTTT. Translating gives CASSISGTGAIDTQYF.

The chain combines TRBV2 with TRBJ2-1, with 11 bases that match TRBD2. The J segment lost 6 bases and the V segment lost 7 bases, leaving 20 bases of the junction unmatched. This CDR3 contains 19 residues. CDR1 is SNHLY, CDR2 FYNNEI, per germline. As DNA, the CDR3 is TGTGCCAGCACGGAGAGGGTAGCGGGGGGGACCGGGGTAGGCAATGAGCAGTTCTTC. Protein sequence: CASTERVAGGTGVGNEQFF.

This clone was counted a single time. The rearrangement links TRBV19 to TRBJ1-1; D unclear. The CDR3 loop spans 13 amino acids. Germline CDR1 and CDR2: LNHDA and SQIVND (reference sequence). Trimming took 11 bases from V and 2 from J, leaving 15 bases between them. DNA for the CDR3: TGTGCCTCGACACCCCATACTAACACTGAAGCTTTCTTT. Its protein product is CASTPHTNTEAFF.

This clone appeared a single time. The gene calls are TRBV19 and TRBJ2-2, with D possibly being TRBD2 (6 bases). The CDR3 is made up of 16 amino acids. Germline V gives CDR1 LNHDA, CDR2 SQIVND (reference sequence). V gave up 3 bases and J gave up 5 bases, with 16 bases separating them. Here the CDR3 reads CASSIVRGGLTGELFF. CDR3 sequence (DNA): TGTGCCAGTAGTATTGTAAGGGGAGGCTTGACCGGGGAGCTGTTTTTT.

This clone occurred once. This chain joins TRBV2 and TRBJ2-1, with TRBD2 identical over 9 bases. With 2 bases clipped from V and 10 bases from J, the junction kept 9 bases outside the gene matches. CDR3 length equals 15 residues. CDR1 SNHLY and CDR2 FYNNEI come from the germline V gene. The DNA of the CDR3 is TGTGCCAGCAGTGAACTCCGCGGGGGGGCTGGGGAGCAGTTCTTC. Protein sequence: CASSELRGGAGEQFF.

The chain couples TRBV27 to TRBJ2-1; no firm D call. The germline CDR1 and CDR2 sequences are MNHEY and SMNVEV (reference sequence). V dropped 3 bases and J dropped 7 bases, with 10 bases sitting between them. The CDR3 has 13 amino acids. The chain's CDR3 is CASSLVAKNEQFF. The CDR3 region has the DNA TGTGCCAGCAGTTTGGTTGCTAAAAATGAGCAGTTCTTC.

The gene calls are TRBV12-3 or TRBV12-4 and TRBJ1-3, with D uncertain. Trimming took 3 bases from V and 3 from J, leaving 3 bases between them. This CDR3 has 12 residues. CDR3 DNA: TGTGCCAGCAGTTTTCTTGGAAACACCATATATTTT. Amino acid sequence: CASSFLGNTIYF.

This chain's CDR3 is CASTPGSEAFF. For the CDR3, the DNA is TGTGCCAGCACTCCGGGGTCTGAAGCTTTCTTT. V and J are TRBV4-2 and TRBJ1-1; D remains unclear. The V gene lost 7 bases and the J gene lost 6 bases, with 9 bases spanning the gap. Per the germline V gene, CDR1 is LGHNA and CDR2 is YNFKEQ. The CDR3 totals 11 residues.

The chain employs TRBV6-5 and TRBJ1-5; possible D gene TRBD1, 6 bases. Trimming took 8 bases from V and 4 from J, leaving 15 bases between them. This CDR3 contains 14 residues. The germline CDR1 and CDR2 sequences are MNHEY and SVGAGI. Here the CDR3 DNA reads TGTGCCAGCTGGAACCCCAGGGGAAATCAGCCCCAGCATTTT. Protein sequence: CASWNPRGNQPQHF.

The chain is built from TRBV19 and TRBJ2-7; D may be TRBD1 (6 bases). V was clipped by 5 bases and J by 5 bases, with 13 bases between them. The germline CDR1 and CDR2 sequences are LNHDA and SQIVND (reference sequence). The CDR3 loop spans 13 amino acids. The CDR3 reads CASSEQGSDEQYF. CDR3 coding DNA: TGTGCCAGTAGTGAACAGGGAAGCGACGAGCAGTACTTC.

The rearrangement links TRBV11-3 to TRBJ2-3, with 12 bases aligning to TRBD2. This CDR3 is 17 amino acids long. Germline loops: CDR1 SGHNT, CDR2 YENEEA. The V and J ends lost 5 bases and 4 bases, in that order; junction bases with no gene match: 10. DNA for the CDR3: TGTGCCAGCAGCCCCGGACTAGCGGGGAGGGGACCAGATACGCAGTATTTT. Protein product: CASSPGLAGRGPDTQYF.

The rearrangement links TRBV5-1 to TRBJ2-2; D possibly corresponds to TRBD2 (5 bases). The CDR3 covers 16 residues. The ends were cut back, 7 bases at V and 0 bases at J, with 16 bases in the middle. The germline CDR1 and CDR2 sequences are SGHRS and YFSETQ. CDR3 coding DNA: TGCGCCAGCTCGGGGAACGCACGGACGAACACCGGGGAGCTGTTTTTT. Protein: CASSGNARTNTGELFF.